The clone carrying this TCR beta chain was observed at least ten times. As yet, its antigen is unknown. The record originates from a study of T cells after yellow fever vaccination. Overall study findings and caveats: It was a small share of clonotypes that appeared in both CD4 and CD8 compartments.

TCRdb reprocessed the 5' RACE reads with MiXCR, giving one entry per CDR3 protein. The data contain 150,000 to 200,000 distinct CDR3 sequences, 8% to 13% of them singletons. This CDR3 contains 13 residues. CDR1 is ENHRY and CDR2 is SYGVKD in the germline V gene. Trimming removed 8 bases at V and 2 bases at J, with 11 bases between. The source was CD8+ T cells sorted from PBMCs, collected 15 days after the yellow fever booster vaccination. This TCR came from a young man who received the YFV17D yellow fever vaccine. The chain uses TRBV10-3 and TRBJ2-3; D might be TRBD1 or TRBD2, each matching 6 bases. DNA of the CDR3: TGTGCCATCCTGGGGGGCCCCACAGATACGCAGTATTTT. It yields the protein CAILGGPTDTQYF.